Each of the 9 T cell receptor beta chains below was sequenced from the same sample in a study of vaccination effects on CD4 cells after COVID-19. This table comes from immunoSEQ multiplex PCR, and its TCRdb copy is limited to in-frame clones, with some not included. The sample records around 46,000 clones, roughly three fifths being singletons. The antigens these receptors bind are not known. Culture proceeded for more than 8 days, and CD4+ T cells were then isolated. Sequencing used CD4+ T cells from PBMCs cultured without peptide, obtained before COVID-19 vaccination. The source of these receptors is a human donor who received a COVID-19 vaccine.

The chain uses TRBV10-3 and TRBJ2-1; possibly TRBD1 for D (5 bases). The CDR3 extends over 11 amino acids. CDR1 is ENHRY, CDR2 SYGVKD, per germline. V lost 9 bases to trimming and J lost 8 bases, with 11 bases between them. CDR3 sequence reads: CAITTGDEQFF. The CDR3 DNA reads as TGTGCCATTACTACAGGAGATGAGCAGTTCTTC.

This clone has only a few counts. The chain couples TRBV6-1 to TRBJ1-2; D gene unclear. The V end was cut by 1 base, the J end by 4 bases, with 4 bases between. This CDR3 spans 12 amino acids. CDR1 is MNHNS and CDR2 is SASEGT in the germline V gene. The CDR3 DNA follows: TGTGCCAGCAGTGAAGACCTCTATGGCTACACCTTC. Translated, it gives CASSEDLYGYTF.

The V call is TRBV2, the J call TRBJ1-1; a weak D match, TRBD1 (6 bases). CDR1 is SNHLY and CDR2 is FYNNEI in the germline V gene. V gave up 6 bases and J gave up 4 bases, with 12 bases separating them. The CDR3 is made up of 13 amino acids. This CDR3 reads CASRLQGGTEAFF. For the CDR3, the DNA is TGTGCCAGCAGGCTACAGGGAGGCACTGAAGCTTTCTTT.

The CDR3 region has the DNA TGTGCCAGCAGAGACGAAACGACAGGGGCCTCCGAGCAGTACTTC. It translates to CASRDETTGASEQYF. The V gene is TRBV2, the J gene TRBJ2-7; 8 positions match TRBD1. With V trimmed by 6 bases and J by 6 bases, 13 bases remained unmatched. The CDR3 runs to 15 residues. Germline CDR1 reads SNHLY; CDR2 reads FYNNEI.

The table lists this clone with a count of one. The chain employs TRBV29-1 and TRBJ1-2; TRBD1 matches at 7 bases. Germline assignment: CDR1 SQVTM and CDR2 ANQGSEA. The CDR3 is 11 residues long. V shed 5 bases, J shed 5 bases, and the junction held 2 bases outside the gene matches. The CDR3 region has the DNA TGCAGCGTTACACAGGGGTATGGCTACACCTTC. It yields the protein CSVTQGYGYTF.

V gene TRBV7-8 combines with J gene TRBJ1-4, with D unclear. V shed 3 bases and J shed 4 bases, with 9 bases lying between them. Germline V gene data show CDR1 as SGHVS and CDR2 as FQNEAQ. The length of the CDR3 is 14 residues. The CDR3 spells CASSFDPYNEKLFF. The CDR3 nucleotides are TGTGCCAGCAGCTTTGACCCATATAATGAAAAACTGTTTTTT. Based on the CDR3 plus reference TRBV7-8 and TRBJ1-4, the full variable domain is GAGVSQSPRYKVAKRGQDVALRCDPISGHVSLFWYQQALGQGPEFLTYFQNEAQLDKSGLPSDRFFAERPEGSVSTLKIQRTQQEDSAVYLCASSFDPYNEKLFFGSGTQLSVL.

Worth noting for this clone: Other DNA sequences in the same sample also yield this CDR3. The rearrangement links TRBV6-2 or TRBV6-3 to TRBJ2-6; a possible D gene is TRBD2 (6 bases). There are 16 residues in the CDR3. Per the germline V gene, CDR1 is MNHEY and CDR2 is SVGEGT. Trimming stripped 5 bases from V and 0 bases from J, with 11 bases between. CDR3 sequence (DNA): TGTGCCAGCAGTCGGGACGGGGGCTCTGGGGCCAACGTCCTGACTTTC. Translating it yields CASSRDGGSGANVLTF.

This clone occurred a few times. CDR3 residues: CASSPDRARVNQPQHF. DNA for the CDR3: TGCGCCAGCAGCCCCGACAGGGCGCGCGTCAATCAGCCCCAGCATTTT. This chain links TRBV4-3 with TRBJ1-5; 7 bases are shared with TRBD1. The CDR3 loop spans 16 amino acids. Germline CDR1 reads LGHNA; CDR2 reads YSLEER. After removal of 4 bases from V and 3 bases from J, the junction contained 9 bases not matched to a gene.

In its sample, this clone was seen once. The chain recombines TRBV6-5 with TRBJ1-1; D is perhaps TRBD1 (5 bases). The CDR3 covers 15 residues. Germline assignment: CDR1 MNHEY and CDR2 SVGAGI. Trimming took off 2 bases at V and 5 bases at J, with 15 bases between the two ends. In DNA form, the CDR3 reads TGTGCCAGCAGTTACGTAGTAGGGGTAGGGACTGAAGCTTTCTTT. It translates to CASSYVVGVGTEAFF.